The present entry profiles one T cell receptor beta chain with its context. Antigen: not known. Brentuximab vedotin exposure varied, and every patient relapsed after autologous stem cell transplantation. This entry comes from a study of PD-1 blockade in classical Hodgkin lymphoma. The study's findings and limits: Patients with an early start, nivolumab under 1 year after ASCT, were excluded. Relative to healthy donors, newly diagnosed patients reportedly had lower baseline TCR diversity, which was reported as lower still in relapsed/refractory patients. Baseline diversity in complete responders resembled that of newly diagnosed patients. By C4D1, CD4+ diversity increased significantly, especially in complete responders.

CDR3 length equals 14 residues. CDR1 and CDR2 from the germline V gene are SGHVS and FQNEAQ. Between the trimmed V and J ends, which lost 3 bases and 0 bases, there was a span of 6 bases. Here immunoSEQ multiplex PCR was the method, and the copy in TCRdb shows in-frame clones only, minus some. The profile shows some 40,000 clones, over 60% of them singletons. This clonotype was obtained from a human donor with classical Hodgkin lymphoma. This rearrangement joins TRBV7-8 to TRBJ2-1; no reliable D call. This material consisted of peripheral blood mononuclear cells (PBMCs), taken at baseline. The CDR3 region has the DNA TGTGCCAGCAGCTTCTCTGGCTCCTACAATGAGCAGTTCTTC. It specifies CASSFSGSYNEQFF.